The T cell receptor beta chain described here comes from a study of cytotoxic CD8 clonotypes in ibrutinib-treated CLL. In the study overall: Among the patients, 10 to 11 presented as relapsed/refractory and fewer than 16 as treatment-naive; some 17 showed unmutated IGHV.

Germline V gene sequence: CDR1 SGHNT, CDR2 YYREEE (reference sequence). The CDR3 covers 17 residues. The J segment lost 8 bases and the V segment lost 3 bases, leaving 13 bases of the junction unmatched. This clone was found a few times. PBMCs were cryopreserved, and roughly 2 micrograms of genomic DNA from them went into TCR beta libraries. Assay: immunoSEQ multiplex PCR; the TCRdb copy retains only in-frame clones and omits some. The sample shows about 39,000 clones, roughly two thirds of them seen only once. This clonotype was sampled from a human donor with chronic lymphocytic leukemia. The sequencing here drew on PBMCs, taken at disease progression, from a patient treated with ibrutinib. The J gene is TRBJ2-1, the V gene TRBV5-4; 11 nucleotides match TRBD2. In nucleotides, the CDR3 is TGTGCCAGCAGCTCCTCTGCTCTAGCGGGAGGCGGACATGAGCAGTTCTTC. It encodes CASSSSALAGGGHEQFF.